Below, 14 T cell receptor beta chains from the same sample are listed, as sequenced in a study of identical twins. TCRdb recomputed calls from the 5' RACE reads with MiXCR, one row per CDR3 protein. The sample has approximately 260,000 distinct CDR3 sequences; around 15% are singletons. The sample was memory (CD45RO+) T cells sorted from blood. These receptors all come from a woman between 18 and 30 years old in good health.

This clonotype was observed a few times. J is TRBJ2-7 and V is TRBV5-1, with D perhaps matching TRBD2 (6 bases). The CDR3 is made up of 13 amino acids. The V gene lost 0 bases and the J gene lost 6 bases, with 10 bases spanning the gap. The germline V gene encodes CDR1 SGHRS and CDR2 YFSETQ. The CDR3 coding sequence is TGCGCCAGCAGCTTGGAGACGGGACTCGAGCAGTACTTC. Translation gives CASSLETGLEQYF.

This clonotype occurred a few times. The rearrangement joins TRBV9 to TRBJ1-6; 9 positions agree with TRBD1. Germline CDR1 SGDLS, CDR2 YYNGEE. This CDR3 comprises 16 residues. Losses at the gene ends were 0 bases for V and 10 bases for J; bases not matched to a gene: 8. CDR3 loop: CASSVDPRTGDSPLHF. The CDR3 nucleotides read TGTGCCAGCAGCGTAGACCCTCGGACAGGGGACTCACCCCTCCACTTT.

There are many counts of this clonotype. This rearrangement joins TRBV4-1 to TRBJ2-1; D unclear. Germline V lookup: CDR1 MGHRA, CDR2 YSYEKL. This CDR3 has 12 amino acids. V lost 0 bases and J lost 13, with 10 bases in between. The CDR3 coding sequence is TGCGCCAGCAGCCAAGATCGCTGGAATCAGTTCTTC. Residues: CASSQDRWNQFF.

The rearrangement links TRBV5-6 to TRBJ2-7; 7 nucleotides align to TRBD1. The V gene end was trimmed by 4 bases and the J gene end by 4 bases; junction bases not matched to a gene: 2. The CDR3 runs to 12 residues. The germline V gene has CDR1 SGHDT and CDR2 YYEEEE. The CDR3 sequence: CASSMTGYEQYF. The CDR3 DNA reads TGTGCCAGCAGCATGACAGGGTACGAGCAGTACTTC.

The genes are TRBV12-3 or TRBV12-4 and TRBJ1-1; maybe TRBD1 (5 bases). Trimming shortened V by 3 bases and J by 5 bases, and 10 bases separated the two germline ends. The CDR3 covers 13 residues. CDR3 protein: CASSFWGETEAFF. DNA for the CDR3: TGTGCCAGCAGTTTTTGGGGGGAAACTGAAGCTTTCTTT.

The V and J genes are TRBV12-3 or TRBV12-4 and TRBJ2-3; 8 nucleotides match TRBD2. The CDR3 runs 13 residues. J gave up 6 bases and V 1 base, and 0 bases lay outside the gene matches. This chain's CDR3 is CASSLERGDTQYF. CDR3 in DNA: TGTGCCAGCAGTTTAGAGCGGGGGGATACGCAGTATTTT.

This clonotype was detected only a few times. The chain couples TRBV20-1 to TRBJ2-1; D is perhaps TRBD2 (6 bases). Trimming took 3 bases from V and 6 from J, leaving 15 bases between them. Germline lookup yields CDR1 DFQATT and CDR2 SNEGSKA (reference sequence). The CDR3 is made up of 14 amino acids. Here the CDR3 reads CSASRTGDINEQFF. DNA for the CDR3: TGCAGTGCTAGCCGGACGGGGGATATCAATGAGCAGTTCTTC.

This clonotype was seen a few times. This chain joins TRBV4-1 and TRBJ2-1; D gene ambiguous. Germline V gene lookup returns CDR1 MGHRA and CDR2 YSYEKL. There are 14 residues in the CDR3. V was clipped by 6 bases and J by 3 bases, with 12 bases between them. Written as DNA, the CDR3 is TGCGCCAGCAGGCCACAGAGAGACTACAATGAGCAGTTCTTC. It yields the protein CASRPQRDYNEQFF.

This clonotype was found a few times. The chain employs TRBV9 and TRBJ2-7; D is unclear. Trimming pared 4 bases from V and 5 bases from J, leaving 16 bases between. There are 14 residues in the CDR3. CDR1 and CDR2 from the germline V gene are SGDLS and YYNGEE. The CDR3 loop is CASSYLADPNEQYF. Here the CDR3 DNA reads TGTGCCAGCAGCTATTTGGCGGATCCCAACGAGCAGTACTTC.

This clonotype was found a few times. The V and J genes are TRBV6-1 and TRBJ2-3; D is possibly TRBD1 or TRBD2 (6 bases each). Germline V gene lookup returns CDR1 MNHNS and CDR2 SASEGT. V lost 8 bases to trimming and J lost 5 bases, with 11 bases between them. This CDR3 has 12 amino acids. The CDR3 DNA follows: TGTGCCAGCGGCGGAGGGGGAGATACGCAGTATTTT. Its protein is CASGGGGDTQYF.

This sequence joins TRBV6-5 and TRBJ1-6; D uncertain. Germline values: CDR1 MNHEY, CDR2 SVGAGI. The CDR3 length is 12 residues. Trimming stripped 2 bases from V and 8 bases from J, with 4 bases between. The CDR3 is CASSYLYSPLHF. The CDR3 nucleotides read TGTGCCAGCAGTTACCTCTATTCACCCCTCCACTTT.

This clonotype showed up just a few times. The CDR3 DNA follows: TGCGCCAGCAGCTTGGGGGACAGGAACGCAGAGACCCAGTACTTC. It translates to CASSLGDRNAETQYF. The chain is built from TRBV5-1 and TRBJ2-5; 8 positions match TRBD1. Looked up from germline, CDR1 is SGHRS and CDR2 is YFSETQ. Losses at the gene ends were 0 bases for V and 4 bases for J; bases not matched to a gene: 5. The CDR3 spans 15 residues.

V usage is TRBV10-2 and J usage is TRBJ2-3; D remains ambiguous. This CDR3 has 13 amino acids. Germline V gene sequence: CDR1 WSHSY, CDR2 SAAADI. V lost 6 bases, J lost 6 bases, and 13 bases lay in between. The DNA for the CDR3 is TGCGCCAGCAGGGTGATAGACCCGGATACGCAGTATTTT. Its translation: CASRVIDPDTQYF.

This chain's CDR3 is CASSLAILAGGPGEQFF. The CDR3 nucleotides read TGTGCCAGCAGTTTAGCAATTCTAGCGGGGGGGCCGGGTGAGCAGTTCTTC. This chain joins TRBV12-3 or TRBV12-4 and TRBJ2-1; 12 positions agree with TRBD2. The CDR3 consists of 17 residues. V shed 0 bases and J 9 bases; nucleotides not matched to a gene: 9.